The entry below gives a single T cell receptor beta chain sequence along with its context. Its specificity is not known. This specimen belongs to a study of cytomegalovirus exposure and HLA in healthy donors. Whole-study findings and limits: The authors considered a cluster of highly shared sequence variants likely to be a sequencing artifact.

The CDR3 totals 12 residues. Per germline, CDR1 LNHDA and CDR2 SQIVND (reference sequence). V gave up 3 bases and J gave up 3 bases, with 5 bases separating them. 13 Jbeta primers and 60 Vbeta primers were used for the PCR. Clones were sequenced by immunoSEQ multiplex PCR, and TCRdb holds only the in-frame ones, with some missing. The sample lists 100,000 or so clones; 79% were seen once. The TCR comes from a female donor in good health and CMV-seropositive. The rearrangement joins TRBV19 to TRBJ1-1; D unresolved. The sequenced sample was PBMCs. The CDR3 bases are TGTGCCAGTAGTATCGGGTACACTGAAGCTTTCTTT. It translates to CASSIGYTEAFF.